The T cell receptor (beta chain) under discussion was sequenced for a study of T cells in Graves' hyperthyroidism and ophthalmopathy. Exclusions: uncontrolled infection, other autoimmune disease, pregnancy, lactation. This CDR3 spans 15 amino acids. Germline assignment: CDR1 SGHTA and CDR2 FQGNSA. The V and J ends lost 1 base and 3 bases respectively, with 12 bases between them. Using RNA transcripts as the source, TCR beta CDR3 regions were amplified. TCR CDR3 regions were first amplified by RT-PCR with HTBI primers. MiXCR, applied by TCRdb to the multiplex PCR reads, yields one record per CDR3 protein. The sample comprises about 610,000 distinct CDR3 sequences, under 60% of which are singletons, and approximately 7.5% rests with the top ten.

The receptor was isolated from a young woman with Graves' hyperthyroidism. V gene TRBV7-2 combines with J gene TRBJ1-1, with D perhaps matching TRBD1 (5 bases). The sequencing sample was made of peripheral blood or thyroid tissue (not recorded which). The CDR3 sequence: CASSLVGGMDTEAFF. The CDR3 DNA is TGTGCCAGCAGCTTAGTTGGGGGGATGGACACTGAAGCTTTCTTT. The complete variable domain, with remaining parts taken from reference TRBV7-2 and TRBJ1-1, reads GAGVSQSPSNKVTEKGKDVELRCDPISGHTALYWYRQSLGQGLEFLIYFQGNSAPDKSGLPSDRFSAERTGGSVSTLTIQRTQQEDSAVYLCASSLVGGMDTEAFFGQGTRLTVV.